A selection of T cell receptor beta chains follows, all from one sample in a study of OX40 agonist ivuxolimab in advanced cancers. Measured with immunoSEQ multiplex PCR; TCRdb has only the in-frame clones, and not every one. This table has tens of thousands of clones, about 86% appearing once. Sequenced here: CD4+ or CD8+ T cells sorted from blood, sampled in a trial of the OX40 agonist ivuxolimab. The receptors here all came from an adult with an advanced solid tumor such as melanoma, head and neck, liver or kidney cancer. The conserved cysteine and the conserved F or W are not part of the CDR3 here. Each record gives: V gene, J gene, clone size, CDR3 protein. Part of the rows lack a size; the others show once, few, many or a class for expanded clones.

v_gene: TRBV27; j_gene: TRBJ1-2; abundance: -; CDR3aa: ASSSYPLDGYT
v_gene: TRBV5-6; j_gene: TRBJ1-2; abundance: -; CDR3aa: ASSSGQIEGYT
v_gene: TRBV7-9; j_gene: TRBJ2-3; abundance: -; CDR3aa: ASSPTGVRDTQY
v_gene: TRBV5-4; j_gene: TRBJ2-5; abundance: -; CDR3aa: ASSLDFTSRETQY
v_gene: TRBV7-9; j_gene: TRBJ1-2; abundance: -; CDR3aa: ASSLGQANYGYT
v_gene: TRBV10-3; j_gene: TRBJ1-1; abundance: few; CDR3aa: AISDQEGAEAF
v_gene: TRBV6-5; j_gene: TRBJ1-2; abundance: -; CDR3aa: ASSAQGYGYT
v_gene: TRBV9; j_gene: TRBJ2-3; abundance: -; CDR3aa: ASSAGTYSTDTQY
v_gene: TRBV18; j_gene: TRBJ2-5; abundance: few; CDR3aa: ASSPKALGQETQY
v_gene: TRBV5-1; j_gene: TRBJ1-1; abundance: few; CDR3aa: ASSMGAGMNTEAF
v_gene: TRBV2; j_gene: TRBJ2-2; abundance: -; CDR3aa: ASLIPPGGELF
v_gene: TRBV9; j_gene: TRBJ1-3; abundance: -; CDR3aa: ASSVQGGGQTISLDTIY
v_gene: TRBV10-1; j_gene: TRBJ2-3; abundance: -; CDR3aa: ASRLTGGRMGDTQY
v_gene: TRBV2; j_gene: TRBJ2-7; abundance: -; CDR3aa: ASSEVGSYEQY
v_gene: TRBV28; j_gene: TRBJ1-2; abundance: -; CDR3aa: ASSPPGRGQDYGYT
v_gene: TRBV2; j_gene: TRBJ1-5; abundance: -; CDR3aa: ASSGGSPRNQPQH
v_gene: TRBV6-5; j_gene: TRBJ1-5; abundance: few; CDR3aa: ACRDSLYSNQPQH
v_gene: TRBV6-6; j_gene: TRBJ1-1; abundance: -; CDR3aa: ASRDQGAPNTEAF
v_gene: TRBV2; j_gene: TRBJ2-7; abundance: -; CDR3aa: ASSERVLGQY
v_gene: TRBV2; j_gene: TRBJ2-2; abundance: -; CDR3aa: ASGGWSNTGELF
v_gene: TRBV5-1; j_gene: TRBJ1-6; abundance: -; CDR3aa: ASSLLGAENSPLH
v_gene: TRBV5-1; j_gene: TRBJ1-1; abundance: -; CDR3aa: ASSLDTGHRSEAF
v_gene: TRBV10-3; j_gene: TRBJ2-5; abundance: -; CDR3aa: AISGGGSLWQETQY
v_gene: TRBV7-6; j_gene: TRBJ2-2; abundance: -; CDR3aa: ASSRTSGGAGGELF
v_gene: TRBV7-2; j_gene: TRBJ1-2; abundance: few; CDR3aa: ASSAITGQGGGYT
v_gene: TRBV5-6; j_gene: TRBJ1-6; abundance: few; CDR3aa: ASSPGYSPLH
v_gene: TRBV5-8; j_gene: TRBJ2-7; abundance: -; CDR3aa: ASSLQDRGYEQY
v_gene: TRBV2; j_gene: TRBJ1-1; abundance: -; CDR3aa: ARSLASEAF